Listed below are T cell receptor beta chains from one sample, sequenced in a study of T cells after yellow fever vaccination. TCRdb re-analysed the 5' RACE reads in MiXCR, keeping a single row per CDR3 protein. The sample shows hundreds of thousands of distinct CDR3 sequences, 18% of them seen only once. This sample comprised PBMCs, obtained before the yellow fever booster vaccination. The receptors stem from a man aged 18 to 29 who received the YFV17D yellow fever vaccine. CDR3s include the opening cysteine and the closing phenylalanine or tryptophan. The D gene is left open where the match is weak. Clone size is not always given. Where it is, it says once, few, many or a class for expanded clones.

j_call,clone_size,d_call,v_call,cdr3_nt,cdr3_aa
TRBJ2-5,few,NA,TRBV6-5,TGTGCCAGCAGTTACCGCCTTCAGATGGGAGAGACCCAGTACTTC,CASSYRLQMGETQYF
TRBJ2-2,many,NA,TRBV12-3/TRBV12-4,TGTGCCAGCAGTTTTAACCGGGATCCTAACACCGGGGAGCTGTTTTTT,CASSFNRDPNTGELFF
TRBJ2-5,NA,NA,TRBV4-1,TGCGCCAGCAGCGGGACCCAGGCGATACAAGAGACCCAGTACTTC,CASSGTQAIQETQYF
TRBJ2-7,few,TRBD1,TRBV29-1,TGCAGCGTGACAGGGCCCTACGAGCAGTACTTC,CSVTGPYEQYF
TRBJ2-2,NA,NA,TRBV5-1,TGCGCCAGCAGCGACGACAGAAAATCCGGGGAGCTGTTTTTT,CASSDDRKSGELFF
TRBJ2-5,NA,TRBD1,TRBV7-2,TGTGCCAGCAGCCCAGGGACAGCCGTTGGGGAGACCCAGTACTTC,CASSPGTAVGETQYF
TRBJ1-1,NA,NA,TRBV6-5,TGTGCCAGCAGTTACGGAGGGTATACGAACACTGAAGCTTTCTTT,CASSYGGYTNTEAFF
TRBJ2-1,NA,NA,TRBV25-1,TGTGCCAGCAGTGTTCGAGCTACTTATATTTACAATGAGCAGTTCTTC,CASSVRATYIYNEQFF
TRBJ1-5,once,NA,TRBV11-2,TGTGCCAGCAGCCTAACTGGGCCCAAGTGGCCCCAGCATTTT,CASSLTGPKWPQHF
TRBJ2-1,few,NA,TRBV5-6,TGTGCCAGCGATAGGCAGAGCTCCTACAATGAGCAGTTCTTC,CASDRQSSYNEQFF
TRBJ2-3,NA,NA,TRBV5-1,TGCGCCAGCAGCGCGGGACAGCAAGATACGCAGTATTTT,CASSAGQQDTQYF
TRBJ2-1,few,NA,TRBV2,TGTGCCAGCAGACTAACGGTAAATGAGCAGTTCTTC,CASRLTVNEQFF
TRBJ2-5,few,TRBD1,TRBV20-1,TGCAGTGCTAGAGGCTGGACAGGGCTGGGAGAGACCCAGTACTTC,CSARGWTGLGETQYF
TRBJ2-1,NA,NA,TRBV9,TGTGCCAGCAGCGTAGTGTCCGGCAGGGATGAGCAGTTCTTC,CASSVVSGRDEQFF
TRBJ2-7,NA,NA,TRBV6-5,TGTGCCAGCAGCCGACAAGAGAGCTCCTACGAGCAGTACTTC,CASSRQESSYEQYF
TRBJ2-3,few,NA,TRBV5-1,TGCGCCAGCAGCTTGACAGGGGAGGTTCATACGCAGTATTTT,CASSLTGEVHTQYF
TRBJ2-3,NA,NA,TRBV20-1,TGCAGTGCTAGAAGGCCCGGCCTCACAGATACGCAGTATTTT,CSARRPGLTDTQYF
TRBJ1-6,many,NA,TRBV20-1,TGCAGTGCTAGAGAGGTCAGCCGGAATGATTCACCCCTCCACTTT,CSAREVSRNDSPLHF
TRBJ2-2,few,TRBD1,TRBV4-1,TGCGCCAGCAGCCAAGATAGACGACAGGGGATTGGCGGGGAGCTGTTTTTT,CASSQDRRQGIGGELFF
TRBJ2-6,few,NA,TRBV6-5,TGTGCCAGCAGTCCCTTACACCTCTCTGGGGCCAACGTCCTGACTTTC,CASSPLHLSGANVLTF
TRBJ2-5,few,TRBD2,TRBV20-1,TGCAGTGCTAGAGATCCCCTAGCGGGGGTTGAGACCCAGTACTTC,CSARDPLAGVETQYF
TRBJ2-4,NA,TRBD1,TRBV6-5,TGTGCCAGCAGTCACAGGGGGCGCAGGGGAAACATTCAGTACTTC,CASSHRGRRGNIQYF
TRBJ1-3,NA,NA,TRBV20-1,TGCAGTGTTCCAACGCAGAGCTCTGGAAACACCATATATTTT,CSVPTQSSGNTIYF
TRBJ1-1,NA,NA,TRBV6-2/TRBV6-3,TGTGCCAGCAGCTCGCTGGGACGGACTGAAGCTTTCTTT,CASSSLGRTEAFF
TRBJ2-6,NA,NA,TRBV20-1,TGCAGTGCCATACAGGGTGCTGGGGCCAACGTCCTGACTTTC,CSAIQGAGANVLTF
TRBJ1-1,few,NA,TRBV20-1,TGCAGTGCCACGGAGGGGCTGGGGACTGAAGCTTTCTTT,CSATEGLGTEAFF
TRBJ1-5,few,NA,TRBV7-2,TGTGCCAGCAGCACACGACGGGCCGGGAATCAGCCCCAGCATTTT,CASSTRRAGNQPQHF
TRBJ2-3,NA,NA,TRBV6-5,TGTGCCAGCAGTCGTCTCCCGGAAGATACGCAGTATTTT,CASSRLPEDTQYF
TRBJ2-7,many,NA,TRBV12-3/TRBV12-4,TGTGCCAGCAGTCCCAGGGGTACCTCCTACGAGCAGTACTTC,CASSPRGTSYEQYF
TRBJ2-3,few,TRBD2,TRBV5-6,TGTGCCAGCAGCCAGGACCTAGCGGGGTATTATACGCAGTATTTT,CASSQDLAGYYTQYF
TRBJ1-2,many,NA,TRBV5-5,TGTGCCAGCAGCTTGGTGGACAGATATGGCTACACCTTC,CASSLVDRYGYTF
TRBJ2-5,NA,NA,TRBV5-1,TGCGCCAGCAGCCCCGGAACCCCCAAAGAGACCCAGTACTTC,CASSPGTPKETQYF
TRBJ2-7,few,NA,TRBV9,TGTGCCAGCAGCGTTAGGGGCAACCGGGGCAACGAGCAGTACTTC,CASSVRGNRGNEQYF
TRBJ1-2,NA,TRBD1,TRBV6-6,TGTGCCAGCAGCCAGGAGACAGGGACTTACTCTCATTTC,CASSQETGTYSHF
TRBJ2-1,few,NA,TRBV15,TGTGCCACCAGCAGAGATACGGGGGAGAACAATGAGCAGTTCTTC,CATSRDTGENNEQFF
TRBJ2-2,NA,NA,TRBV28,TGTGCCAGCAGTTTGGCTAGTTGGAAACGGGAGCTGTTTTTT,CASSLASWKRELFF
TRBJ2-2,few,NA,TRBV4-3,TGCGCCAGCAGCCAAGACCACGGGTACACCGGGGAGCTGTTTTTT,CASSQDHGYTGELFF
TRBJ1-2,few,NA,TRBV7-2,TGTGCCAGCAGCTTTTTTGACAAAGGGCGTGGCTACACCTTC,CASSFFDKGRGYTF
TRBJ2-2,NA,NA,TRBV10-3,TGTGCCATCAGTGACATGGGGAACACCGGGGAGCTGTTTTTT,CAISDMGNTGELFF
TRBJ2-3,NA,TRBD1,TRBV12-3/TRBV12-4,TGTGCCAGCACCGCCGGGACAGGGTGGACAGATACGCAGTATTTT,CASTAGTGWTDTQYF
TRBJ2-5,NA,NA,TRBV29-1,TGCAGCTTGGCCAGGGCCGAGACCCAGTACTTC,CSLARAETQYF
TRBJ2-7,many,NA,TRBV27,TGTGCCAGCAGTTTCTCTGGGGGGTACGAGCAGTACTTC,CASSFSGGYEQYF
TRBJ2-3,NA,NA,TRBV24-1,TGTGCCACCGCGGAAGGGGCAGATACGCAGTATTTT,CATAEGADTQYF
TRBJ2-4,few,TRBD1,TRBV4-1,TGCGCCAGCAGCGAAGGGAGCAGGGGGCAAAACATTCAGTACTTC,CASSEGSRGQNIQYF
TRBJ2-5,NA,NA,TRBV5-1,TGCGCCAGCAGCTTCCAGACCCTAAGGGAGACCCAGTACTTC,CASSFQTLRETQYF
TRBJ1-2,NA,NA,TRBV15,TGTGCCACCAGCAGAACAGGAGTCTATGGCTACACCTTC,CATSRTGVYGYTF
TRBJ2-3,NA,NA,TRBV7-3,TGTGCCAGCAGCCCCAGACTAGACAGGAGGGGTGTTGATACGCAGTATTTT,CASSPRLDRRGVDTQYF
TRBJ2-3,few,NA,TRBV7-2,TGTGCCAGCAGCTCCGACCGAGATACGCAGTATTTT,CASSSDRDTQYF
TRBJ2-1,NA,NA,TRBV6-6,TGTGCCAGCGGGCGCGGAACCCAGGGGAGTGAGCAGTTCTTC,CASGRGTQGSEQFF
TRBJ1-1,NA,TRBD1,TRBV29-1,TGCAGCGTTGGGGGTAGAACAGGGGGCGTACCTGAAGCTTTCTTT,CSVGGRTGGVPEAFF
TRBJ1-1,few,NA,TRBV20-1,TGCAGTGCTAGGGGAGCGGGGGCCATGAACACTGAAGCTTTCTTT,CSARGAGAMNTEAFF
TRBJ2-3,few,NA,TRBV29-1,TGCAGCGTTGAGGGGCAGACAGATACGCAGTATTTT,CSVEGQTDTQYF
TRBJ2-2,NA,NA,TRBV24-1,TGTGCCACCAGTGCGACGGTCACGGGGGAGCTGTTTTTT,CATSATVTGELFF
TRBJ2-3,NA,NA,TRBV4-2,TGTGCCAGCAGCCAAGTGCAGGGGGATACGCAGTATTTT,CASSQVQGDTQYF
TRBJ1-3,NA,NA,TRBV5-1,TGCGCCAGCAGCCCTCAGGGGACCGGAAACACCATATATTTT,CASSPQGTGNTIYF